Listed here are 21 T cell receptor beta chains from one sample, sequenced in a study of long-term antiretroviral therapy in people with HIV. immunoSEQ v3.0 was run at survey level. The assay was immunoSEQ multiplex PCR, and TCRdb's table has in-frame clones only and misses some. The data contain around 22,000 clones, approximately 80% of them seen just once; the ten biggest clones take up about 14%. The material sequenced was unsorted PBMCs, taken approximately 4.1 years after starting antiretroviral therapy. These receptors originate from a man between 25 and 39 years old with HIV.

The J gene is TRBJ2-1, the V gene TRBV5-4; no reliable D call. CDR1 and CDR2 from the germline V gene are SGHNT and YYREEE (reference sequence). This CDR3 is 13 amino acids long. V was trimmed by 2 bases and J by 4 bases, leaving 7 bases between them. The CDR3 loop is CASSFTEYNEQFF. For the CDR3, the DNA is TGTGCCAGCAGCTTCACAGAGTACAATGAGCAGTTCTTC.

The V gene is TRBV7-2, the J gene TRBJ2-3; a weak D match, TRBD2 (5 bases). The germline gives CDR1 SGHTA, CDR2 FQGNSA. The CDR3 runs 13 residues. Between the trimmed V and J ends, which lost 8 bases and 5 bases, there was a span of 14 bases. CDR3 sequence reads: CASSAFEGDTQYF. CDR3 nucleotide sequence: TGTGCCAGCTCCGCCTTCGAGGGAGATACGCAGTATTTT.

The rearrangement links TRBV29-1 to TRBJ2-1; 7 nucleotides match TRBD2. The CDR3 covers 16 residues. Germline loops: CDR1 SQVTM, CDR2 ANQGSEA. Trimming at V came to 6 bases and at J to 3 bases, leaving 14 bases not matched to a gene. The CDR3 region has the DNA TGCAGCGTACCATCGTTCGAGCGGGGAGACTACAATGAGCAGTTCTTC. Encoded protein: CSVPSFERGDYNEQFF.

Here the CDR3 reads CASSASGDTQYF. The CDR3 nucleotides read TGTGCCAGCAGTGCGTCCGGTGATACGCAGTATTTT. The chain recombines TRBV2 with TRBJ2-3; no firm D call. Trimming took off 4 bases at V and 6 bases at J, with 8 bases between the two ends. CDR3 length: 12 residues. Germline values: CDR1 SNHLY, CDR2 FYNNEI.

The chain carries TRBV14 and TRBJ2-2; TRBD2 aligns across 12 bases. From germline, CDR1 is SGHDN and CDR2 FVKESK. The CDR3 consists of 19 residues. V lost 4 bases and J lost 3; bases outside the gene matches: 12. In nucleotides, the CDR3 is TGTGCCAGCAGCCCGTACCCCGCTAGCGGGGGGGCTGACACCGGGGAGCTGTTTTTT. Translating gives CASSPYPASGGADTGELFF.

The chain uses TRBV5-1 and TRBJ1-2; TRBD1 matches 7 bases. The germline CDR1 and CDR2 sequences are SGHRS and YFSETQ. The CDR3 contains 15 residues. Germline trimming cut 1 base from V and 8 bases from J; bases unmatched to any gene: 11. The CDR3 DNA follows: TGCGCCAGCAGCTTGAATCAGGAGGGGGCAGGCGGCTACACCTTC. Protein product: CASSLNQEGAGGYTF.

This clone is a singleton in its sample. J is TRBJ2-1 and V is TRBV19, with D perhaps given as TRBD1 or TRBD2 (5 bases each). The CDR3 runs to 12 residues. The germline CDR1 and CDR2 sequences are LNHDA and SQIVND (reference sequence). The germline V and J ends were trimmed by 1 base and 7 bases, with 5 bases remaining between them. CDR3 sequence (DNA): TGTGCCAGTAGTATAGGGGGGAATGAGCAGTTCTTC. Translated: CASSIGGNEQFF.

This clone was recorded a few times. This chain joins TRBV28 and TRBJ1-1, with 11 positions matching TRBD1. This CDR3 contains 15 residues. Germline V gene lookup returns CDR1 MDHEN and CDR2 SYDVKM. Trimming cost V 5 bases and J 4 bases; bases outside gene matches: 6. CDR3 DNA: TGTGCCAGCAGTCCCGGGACAGGGGGGATCACTGAAGCTTTCTTT. This sequence encodes CASSPGTGGITEAFF.

This clone was counted between two and nine times. The chain is built from TRBV27 and TRBJ2-7; possible D gene TRBD2, 6 bases. This CDR3 contains 11 residues. V gave up 6 bases and J gave up 7 bases, with 10 bases separating them. Germline V gene lookup returns CDR1 MNHEY and CDR2 SMNVEV (reference sequence). CDR3 coding DNA: TGTGCCAGCAGCGCGGGGTTGGAGCAGTACTTC. It encodes CASSAGLEQYF.

The DNA for the CDR3 is TGTGCCAGCAGTCCCCTTAGCGGGGCGGAAGCTTTCTTT. Translation: CASSPLSGAEAFF. V gene TRBV27 combines with J gene TRBJ1-1; the D gene is possibly TRBD1 (5 bases). This CDR3 region has 13 residues. The V gene lost 5 bases and the J gene lost 8 bases, with 15 bases spanning the gap. From germline, CDR1 is MNHEY and CDR2 SMNVEV (reference sequence).

The chain has TRBV7-8 and TRBJ2-5; 8 bases fit TRBD1. CDR1 and CDR2 from the germline V gene are SGHVS and FQNEAQ. The CDR3 totals 16 residues. V lost 10 bases to trimming and J lost 5 bases; unmatched junction nucleotides: 18. DNA of the CDR3: TGTGCCACCCAGCTAGGGGCAGGGGGCATCGGGGAGACCCAGTACTTC. Translating gives CATQLGAGGIGETQYF. Full variable domain (outside the CDR3, taken from reference TRBV7-8 and TRBJ2-5): GAGVSQSPRYKVAKRGQDVALRCDPISGHVSLFWYQQALGQGPEFLTYFQNEAQLDKSGLPSDRFFAERPEGSVSTLKIQRTQQEDSAVYLCATQLGAGGIGETQYFGPGTRLLVL.

Only a few counts were recorded for this clone. The chain joins TRBV6-1 to TRBJ2-5; TRBD2 agrees at 8 bases. With 0 bases clipped from V and 2 bases from J, the junction kept 2 bases outside the gene matches. In germline, CDR1 is MNHNS, CDR2 SASEGT. The CDR3 runs 15 residues. Here the CDR3 reads CASSEAAGGQETQYF. CDR3 DNA: TGTGCCAGCAGTGAAGCGGCGGGGGGTCAAGAGACCCAGTACTTC.

The chain has TRBV19 and TRBJ1-1; D unclear. With 4 bases removed from V and 1 base from J, the gap between germline ends came to 16 bases. Germline-derived CDR1 and CDR2 are LNHDA and SQIVND (reference sequence). This CDR3 has 16 amino acids. The CDR3 loop reads CASSSLPPGRNTEAFF. CDR3 sequence (DNA): TGTGCCAGTAGTAGTCTACCTCCGGGCCGGAACACTGAAGCTTTCTTT.

The chain is built from TRBV7-2 and TRBJ1-1, with D maybe TRBD1 (5 bases). Trimming stripped 2 bases from V and 4 bases from J, with 11 bases between. The CDR3 spans 14 residues. The V gene's germline CDR1 is SGHTA and CDR2 FQGNSA. The CDR3: CASSLIGARTEAFF. The CDR3 DNA sequence: TGTGCCAGCAGCTTAATAGGGGCCCGCACTGAAGCTTTCTTT.

The CDR3 loop reads CASSPGQAGERTDTQYF. The CDR3 nucleotides are TGTGCCAGCTCCCCCGGACAAGCGGGAGAACGCACAGATACGCAGTATTTT. V is TRBV18 and J is TRBJ2-3; 8 positions agree with TRBD2. The ends lost 6 bases at V and 1 base at J; junction bases unmatched: 12. CDR3 length equals 17 residues. Germline values: CDR1 KGHSH, CDR2 LQKENI.

CDR3 residues: CASSEQIFTDTQYF. CDR3 coding DNA: TGCGCCAGCAGTGAACAGATTTTCACAGATACGCAGTATTTT. This chain uses TRBV10-2 with TRBJ2-3; D gene unclear. The CDR3 is 14 amino acids. Germline V lookup: CDR1 WSHSY, CDR2 SAAADI. V was shortened by 3 bases and J by 2 bases, with 9 bases between the two germline ends.

The chain couples TRBV7-2 to TRBJ2-5; unclear D gene. There are 14 residues in the CDR3. V was trimmed by 1 base and J by 11 bases, leaving 17 bases between them. CDR1 and CDR2 (germline): SGHTA, FQGNSA. The CDR3 loop reads CASSLVGWAGGQYF. The CDR3 coding sequence is TGTGCCAGCAGCTTAGTAGGCTGGGCCGGCGGTCAGTACTTC.

The chain employs TRBV7-2 and TRBJ1-4; no reliable D call. Trimming cost V 1 base and J 5 bases, with 8 bases left between them. CDR1 SGHTA and CDR2 FQGNSA come from the germline V gene. The CDR3 length is 14 residues. The CDR3 DNA reads as TGTGCCAGCAGCTTAGTTGGCAGCAATGAAAAACTGTTTTTT. It encodes CASSLVGSNEKLFF.

This sequence joins TRBV9 and TRBJ2-1, with D uncertain. The CDR3 length is 12 residues. V shed 0 bases and J shed 7 bases, with 5 bases lying between them. The germline gives CDR1 SGDLS, CDR2 YYNGEE. This CDR3 reads CASSVDQNEQFF. The DNA for the CDR3 is TGTGCCAGCAGCGTAGATCAAAATGAGCAGTTCTTC.

The gene calls are TRBV19 and TRBJ2-5; D gene uncertain. Germline CDR1 is LNHDA and CDR2 is SQIVND (reference sequence). This CDR3 is built from 15 residues. V was pared by 0 bases and J by 6 bases, with 14 bases between. The CDR3 region is CASSIDQDLGKTQYF. CDR3 bases: TGTGCCAGTAGTATAGATCAAGATTTGGGTAAGACCCAGTACTTC.

The CDR3 DNA follows: TGTGCCAGCAGTTTATCCAGGGGCGGGACCGAGCAGTACTTC. This sequence encodes CASSLSRGGTEQYF. The rearrangement links TRBV27 to TRBJ2-7, with D perhaps assigned TRBD1 or TRBD2 (6 bases each). Germline V gene sequence: CDR1 MNHEY, CDR2 SMNVEV (reference sequence). CDR3 size: 14 residues. With 0 bases removed from V and 6 bases from J, the gap between germline ends came to 12 bases.